Sequencing of this T cell receptor (beta chain) was carried out in a study of Ad26.COV2.S vaccination and SARS-CoV-2 variants. Treatment given: around 19 received Ad26.COV2.S at low or high dose, single or two shots; about 5 received placebo; per-sample allocation not given. Sampling happened 63 days after the first vaccine or placebo injection. This person who donated was an adult of 18-55 years in Boston. Assay used: immunoSEQ multiplex PCR; TCRdb lists only in-frame clones, some missing. The sample yields roughly 500,000 clones, around 88% seen once. This CDR3 has 15 amino acids. Germline-derived CDR1 and CDR2 are PRHDT and FYEKMQ (reference sequence). V lost 4 bases to trimming and J lost 2 bases; unmatched junction nucleotides: 6.

This TCR was sampled from a person aged 18-65 years who received the Ad26.COV2.S COVID-19 vaccine or a placebo. The input for sequencing was peripheral blood, taken in a trial of Ad26.COV2.S vaccine versus placebo. The chain recombines TRBV13 with TRBJ1-1; 8 nucleotides agree with TRBD1. CDR3 coding DNA: TGTGCCAGCAGCTCGTACAGGGGGGCTAACACTGAAGCTTTCTTT. Translating gives CASSSYRGANTEAFF.